This T cell receptor beta chain was identified during a study of cytomegalovirus exposure and HLA in healthy donors. General study results and limits: Later work found most CMV-associated TCR beta chains apparently HLA-restricted. The study designated fewer than 200 TCR beta chains cytomegalovirus-associated. As immune exposure information, only CMV serostatus was available. Published work reported that the classifier diagnosed cytomegalovirus status with high specificity and sensitivity.

To note about this clone: Its specificity is unknown.

The study ran its PCR with 60 Vbeta and 13 Jbeta primers. Here immunoSEQ multiplex PCR was the method, and the copy in TCRdb shows in-frame clones only, minus some. Of about 86,000 clones listed, about two thirds are singletons. This sequence was found in a man aged 55 to 70 in good health and CMV-seronegative. Sequencing was carried out using PBMCs.

CDR3 loop: CASSFDRVGNQPQHF. In DNA form, the CDR3 reads TGTGCCAGCAGTTTTGACAGGGTTGGCAATCAGCCCCAGCATTTT. The chain recombines TRBV28 with TRBJ1-5; TRBD1 matches at 7 bases. The CDR3 consists of 15 residues. Unmatched junction bases numbered 4, after V lost 3 bases and J lost 2 bases. Germline CDR1 is MDHEN and CDR2 is SYDVKM.